This T cell receptor (beta chain) was profiled in a study of blood T cells in healthy people across ages. Study observations and caveats: Unsorted PBMCs prevented conclusive naive versus antigen-experienced comparison.

A second PCR, run for roughly 7 to 11 cycles, used a sample-barcoded 5' primer plus a J-beta primer mix. MiXCR, applied by TCRdb to the 5' RACE reads, yields one record per CDR3 protein. This table has about 720,000 distinct CDR3 sequences, about 20% appearing once. Healthy Russian Caucasian donors spanned ages about 6 to 100 years. Germline loops: CDR1 MRHNA, CDR2 SNTAGT. The length of the CDR3 is 15 residues. V shed 2 bases, J shed 5 bases, and the junction held 6 bases outside the gene matches. There are a few counts of this clonotype. Its target is not known. This chain joins TRBV6-4 and TRBJ2-1; 7 bases line up with TRBD1. This sequence was found in a man in his 70s in good health. Sample: blood. The CDR3 sequence: CASSDRIQGNNEQFF. The CDR3 nucleotides are TGTGCCAGCAGTGACCGGATACAGGGGAACAATGAGCAGTTCTTC.